This TCR beta chain was retrieved from a study of early T cells in non-severe SARS-CoV-2 infection. In the study overall: The study sequenced bulk RNA from unsorted whole blood, with chains unpaired.

The CDR3 is 14 residues long. Trimming stripped 0 bases from V and 6 bases from J, with 9 bases between. The germline V gene has CDR1 MNHEY and CDR2 SVGAGI. This clonotype was seen repeatedly, ten times or more. Unique molecular identifier tags were affixed to discrete cDNA molecules. TCRdb reprocessed the 5' RACE reads with MiXCR, giving one entry per CDR3 protein. The sample holds 65,000 to 95,000 distinct CDR3 sequences; around 12% are singletons and the top ten take 15%. The sequenced sample was whole blood, obtained at baseline. The TCR was taken from an adult who was a healthcare worker with PCR-confirmed SARS-CoV-2 infection or an uninfected control (not recorded which). The donor label of this sample is uncertain. The chain carries TRBV6-5 and TRBJ1-5, with D perhaps TRBD1 (6 bases). The CDR3 coding sequence is TGTGCCAGCAGTTACTCAAGGGGGAGTCAGCCCCAGCATTTT. Translating gives CASSYSRGSQPQHF.